This T cell receptor (beta chain) was obtained from a study of T cell changes during pregnancy in multiple sclerosis (dated by TCRdb to the late 2010s). In terms of the full investigation: In women with multiple sclerosis, the researchers looked at how the T cell repertoire shifted as pregnancy progressed.

Concerning this clone: What this receptor recognizes is not known. No clone much larger than this one lies a single base away; base qualities are absent.

The germline V gene (reference sequence) specifies LNHDA as CDR1 and SQIVND as CDR2. A distance of 13 bases separates the germline ends of V and J, which lose 5 bases and 6 bases respectively. Reading from cysteine to phenylalanine, the CDR3 counts 13 amino acids. Only the CDR3 portion is preserved as DNA: 39 bases, with reading frame beginning at the first base. Libraries were built with the immunoSEQ multiplex PCR assay. The table was pulled from immuneACCESS by TCRdb, which kept in-frame rearrangements only. Such tables lose some clones; where checked, under half of the loss comes from unresolved V genes, and the rest has no known cause. The sample table contains approximately 35,000 clones; only one count was recorded for more than 75% of them. The ten largest make up roughly 0.4% of the sample.

The chain was built from TRBV19 and TRBJ1-1; no confident D gene assignment can be made. This material consisted of CD4+ T cells from peripheral blood mononuclear cells, taken in the second trimester of pregnancy. This receptor was identified in a female donor in good health, enrolled as a control in a pregnancy study. The CDR3 corresponds to CASSLSRYAEAFF. The nucleotides read TGTGCCAGTAGTTTGTCCCGCTACGCTGAAGCTTTCTTT.